The 19 T cell receptor beta chains reported below all come from one sample, sequenced in a study of T cell clonality in common variable immunodeficiency. The assay was immunoSEQ multiplex PCR, and TCRdb's table has in-frame clones only and misses some. The sample presents approximately 44,000 clones, none singletons. The sequenced sample was peripheral blood mononuclear cells. Receptors were obtained from a person between 18 and 75 years old in good health.

This clone showed up many times. The germline gene is not matched at one end of the junction; a read error may be the cause. Read sequence stops 3 residues before the CDR3 end, and the germline J gene provides the missing end. The chain recombines TRBV4-2 with TRBJ2-6, with a tentative D call TRBD2 (5 bases). The CDR3 runs 16 residues. The germline V gene has CDR1 LGHNA and CDR2 YNFKEQ. CDR3 residues: CASSQEEGSGANVLTF. CDR3 DNA (partial): TGCGCCAGCAGCCAAGAAGAGGGCTCTGGGGCCAACGTC.

This clone was recorded at least ten times. Read sequence stops 3 residues before the CDR3 end, and the germline J gene provides the missing end. The chain couples TRBV6-2 or TRBV6-3 to TRBJ2-3, with D possibly being TRBD2 (5 bases). The V end lost 2 bases, the J end lost 6 bases, and 9 bases lay between the germline ends. The CDR3 covers 13 residues. Germline V gene sequence: CDR1 MNHEY, CDR2 SVGEGT. The CDR3 loop is CASSYEGGDTQYF. CDR3 bases read: TGTGCCAGCAGTTACGAAGGCGGGGATACG.

This clone was observed many times. Read sequence stops 3 residues before the CDR3 end, and the germline J gene provides the missing end. The chain recombines TRBV5-4 with TRBJ1-6; D ambiguous. The V gene's germline CDR1 is SGHNT and CDR2 YYREEE (reference sequence). The CDR3 sequence is 14 residues long. Trimming left V 4 bases short and J 0 bases short, with 5 bases between. The sequenced CDR3 bases are TGTGCCAGCAGCGCTAGCTCCTATAATTCACCC. Its protein is CASSASSYNSP. The full CDR3 sequence reads CASSASSYNSPLHF.

This clone was seen only a few times. Read coverage stops 3 residues before the CDR3 terminus; the germline J gene supplies the remainder. V usage is TRBV6-1 and J usage is TRBJ1-6; a possible D gene is TRBD1 (6 bases). Germline-derived CDR1 and CDR2 are MNHNS and SASEGT. The CDR3 consists of 14 residues. V gave up 3 bases and J gave up 11 bases, with 14 bases separating them. The CDR3 loop reads CASSDDRNHAPLHF. Incomplete CDR3 DNA: TGTGCCAGCAGTGACGACAGGAACCATGCACCC.

CDR3 DNA, as far as it was read: TGTGCCAGCAGCTTAGCGGCCTCTGGAAACACC. As protein: CASSLAASGNT. The CDR3 in its entirety is CASSLAASGNTIYF. The rearrangement uses TRBV7-2 and TRBJ1-3; D is unresolved. The CDR3 end is not reached by the read, which stops 3 residues before it; the germline J gene fills it in. V dropped 0 bases and J dropped 0 bases, with 3 bases sitting between them. The CDR3 totals 14 residues. CDR1 is SGHTA, CDR2 FQGNSA, per germline.

This clone is medium-sized. The sequence runs out 3 residues before the end of the CDR3; the remainder is reconstructed from the germline J gene. This chain connects TRBV6-4 to TRBJ2-1; weak D call: TRBD1 (6 bases). Germline CDR1 and CDR2: MRHNA and SNTAGT. This CDR3 has 15 amino acids. The ends were cut back, 0 bases at V and 8 bases at J, with 14 bases in the middle. Here the CDR3 reads CASSDSGGGGDEQFF. CDR3 bases read: TGTGCCAGCAGTGACTCTGGGGGTGGGGGCGATGAG.

This clone has a count of ten or more. The CDR3 loop reads CASSLEGGPDTQYF. CDR3 DNA, as far as it was read: TGCGCCAGCAGCTTGGAAGGGGGCCCAGATACG. This sequence joins TRBV5-1 and TRBJ2-3; 7 bases fit TRBD1. The read gets to within 3 residues of the CDR3 end, and the germline J gene fills in the rest. The length of the CDR3 is 14 residues. Germline CDR1 and CDR2: SGHRS and YFSETQ. With V trimmed by 0 bases and J by 4 bases, 2 bases remained unmatched.

This clone was seen ten or more times. The CDR3 is cut off 3 residues early in the read; its end comes from the germline J gene. The V gene is TRBV5-5, the J gene TRBJ2-7, with D possibly matching TRBD2 (5 bases). V gave up 1 base and J gave up 1 base, with 6 bases separating them. The CDR3 runs to 13 residues. Germline V gene data show CDR1 as SGHKS and CDR2 as YYEKEE (reference sequence). The DNA read from the CDR3 is TGTGCCAGCAGCTTGCGACTATCCTACGAG. As protein: CASSLRLSYE. The CDR3 as a whole reads CASSLRLSYEQYF. The variable domain in full, with the rest retrieved from reference TRBV5-5 and TRBJ2-7, is DAGVTQSPTHLIKTRGQQVTLRCSPISGHKSVSWYQQVLGQGPQFIFQYYEKEERGRGNFPDRFSARQFPNYSSELNVNALLLGDSALYLCASSLRLSYEQYFGPGTRLTVT.

This clone was seen ten or more times. The read ends 3 residues before the CDR3 terminus; that terminus is restored from the germline J gene. Distinct nucleotide sequences in the sample also encode this CDR3. The V call is TRBV5-1, the J call TRBJ1-1; D unclear. The CDR3 spans 14 residues. The V end was cut by 2 bases, the J end by 1 base, with 9 bases between. Germline loops: CDR1 SGHRS, CDR2 YFSETQ. The CDR3 sequence: CASSFPSGNTEAFF. The CDR3 bases that were read are TGCGCCAGCAGCTTCCCGTCAGGGAACACTGAA.

This clone was observed many times. The read gets to within 3 residues of the CDR3 end, and the germline J gene fills in the rest. This rearrangement joins TRBV19 to TRBJ1-1; TRBD1 matches 8 bases. V was pared by 5 bases and J by 5 bases, with 10 bases of the junction left unmatched. The V gene's germline CDR1 is LNHDA and CDR2 SQIVND (reference sequence). The CDR3 length is 15 residues. CDR3 DNA, as far as it was read: TGTGCCAGTAGTGACCCAGGGGGCCGGGGAACTGAA. Amino acid sequence: CASSDPGGRGTE. The whole CDR3 is CASSDPGGRGTEAFF.

This clone was seen more than once but under ten times. With the read ending 3 residues before the CDR3 end, the germline J gene is used to fill in that end. V usage is TRBV7-2 and J usage is TRBJ1-2; D gene uncertain. Germline V gene lookup returns CDR1 SGHTA and CDR2 FQGNSA. There are 13 residues in the CDR3. The CDR3 bases that were read are TGTGCCAGCAGCTTAAGTGACTACAATGAC. Protein: CASSLSDYND. The complete CDR3 sequence is CASSLSDYNDYTF.

This clone was observed many times. The read ends 3 residues before the CDR3 terminus; that terminus is restored from the germline J gene. The chain recombines TRBV4-1 with TRBJ1-2; D uncertain. V was shortened by 4 bases and J by 5 bases, with 20 bases between the two germline ends. The CDR3 consists of 16 residues. CDR1 and CDR2 from the germline V gene are MGHRA and YSYEKL. The sequenced CDR3 bases are TGCGCCAGCAGCCTTCAGCAAGCGGACGAAGTTTATGGC. Protein sequence: CASSLQQADEVYG. The complete CDR3 sequence is CASSLQQADEVYGYTF.

This clone came up many times. The read terminates 3 residues ahead of where the CDR3 ends, so the germline J gene completes it. V and J are TRBV6-2 or TRBV6-3 and TRBJ1-5; D is perhaps TRBD1 (5 bases). In germline, CDR1 is MNHEY, CDR2 SVGEGT. The CDR3 is made up of 14 amino acids. Trimming took 4 bases from V and 7 from J, leaving 14 bases between them. The DNA read from the CDR3 is TGTGCCAGCAGTTCCACAGGATCGCGGCAGCCC. Its protein product is CASSSTGSRQP. The whole CDR3 region reads CASSSTGSRQPQHF.

This clone was seen at least ten times. The read finishes 3 residues shy of the CDR3 end, and the germline J gene is used to complete it. The chain employs TRBV11-2 and TRBJ1-1; D possibly corresponds to TRBD1 (5 bases). This CDR3 is built from 14 residues. Germline values: CDR1 SGHAT, CDR2 FQNNGV. Trimming shortened V by 1 base and J by 0 bases, and 6 bases separated the two germline ends. The CDR3: CASSLGGVNTEAFF. Partial CDR3 DNA: TGTGCCAGCAGCTTAGGAGGGGTGAACACTGAA.

This clone was seen repeatedly, ten times or more. Read coverage stops 3 residues before the CDR3 terminus; the germline J gene supplies the remainder. The chain has TRBV28 and TRBJ1-1; 12 bases are shared with TRBD1. This CDR3 contains 16 residues. The germline V gene has CDR1 MDHEN and CDR2 SYDVKM. J gave up 7 bases and V 3 bases, and 9 bases lay outside the gene matches. The CDR3 bases that were read are TGTGCCAGCAGTTTCAAGGGACAGGGGGCAGGAGGTGAA. Translating it yields CASSFKGQGAGGE. The whole CDR3 protein is CASSFKGQGAGGEAFF.

This clone was seen many times. With the read ending 3 residues before the CDR3 end, the germline J gene is used to fill in that end. The chain has TRBV7-6 and TRBJ2-2; tentative D call: TRBD1 (5 bases). Looked up from germline, CDR1 is SGHVS and CDR2 is FNYEAQ. V was trimmed by 3 bases and J by 4 bases, leaving 12 bases between them. The CDR3 consists of 15 residues. The CDR3 loop reads CASSLIQATTGELFF. The CDR3 DNA, read in part, is TGTGCCAGCAGCTTGATACAGGCCACCACCGGGGAG.

This clone appeared many times. Read coverage stops 3 residues before the CDR3 terminus; the germline J gene supplies the remainder. This chain connects TRBV5-6 to TRBJ2-2; 8 positions agree with TRBD1. The CDR3 spans 14 residues. Germline V gene lookup returns CDR1 SGHDT and CDR2 YYEEEE. V lost 4 bases, J lost 6 bases, and 5 bases stayed unmatched. Partial CDR3 DNA: TGTGCCAGCAGCCCCGAACAGGGGGCCGGGGAG. Translation gives CASSPEQGAGE. In full, the CDR3 reads CASSPEQGAGELFF.

This clone has at least ten counts. The CDR3 is cut off 3 residues early in the read; its end comes from the germline J gene. V gene TRBV18 combines with J gene TRBJ2-3; 8 bases match TRBD1. The CDR3 extends over 14 amino acids. V lost 4 bases and J lost 4; bases outside the gene matches: 4. Per germline, CDR1 KGHSH and CDR2 LQKENI. The CDR3 spells CASSQGTGSDTQYF. The sequenced CDR3 bases are TGTGCCAGCTCACAAGGGACAGGCTCAGATACG.

The sample holds many counts of this clone. The CDR3 end is not reached by the read, which stops 3 residues before it; the germline J gene fills it in. The gene calls are TRBV7-7 and TRBJ1-1; D perhaps matches TRBD1 (5 bases). The CDR3 contains 15 residues. Germline CDR1 reads SSHAT; CDR2 reads FNYEAQ (reference sequence). Trimming cost V 5 bases and J 0 bases, with 13 bases left between them. CDR3 region: CASSLPGHLNTEAFF. CDR3 bases read: TGTGCCAGCAGCCTTCCCGGACACCTGAACACTGAA.